Listed here are 21 T cell receptor beta chains from one sample, sequenced in a study of T-cell memory formation after mild COVID-19. TCRdb re-analysed the 5' RACE reads in MiXCR, keeping a single row per CDR3 protein. The profile shows 100,000 to 150,000 distinct CDR3 sequences, around 6.3% of them singletons. Sequencing used PBMCs or a T cell subset sorted from them (not recorded which). The receptors derive from an adult woman who had mild COVID-19 (a few samples of this study predate the infection). Cell type and time point are not known.

The genes are TRBV5-1 and TRBJ1-1; D call uncertain. Per germline, CDR1 SGHRS and CDR2 YFSETQ. The CDR3 is 13 residues long. Trimming left V 4 bases short and J 7 bases short, with 14 bases between. In DNA, the CDR3 is TGCGCCAGCAGCCCTACTCTCCTCCATGAAGCTTTCTTT. Translating it yields CASSPTLLHEAFF.

The chain has TRBV7-9 and TRBJ1-5; TRBD1 is a possible D gene (5 bases). Per germline, CDR1 SEHNR and CDR2 FQNEAQ (reference sequence). V was trimmed by 5 bases and J by 3 bases, leaving 20 bases between them. The CDR3 runs 17 residues. The CDR3 loop reads CASSPTGGGRPNQPQHF. The DNA for the CDR3 is TGTGCCAGCAGCCCAACAGGCGGAGGCCGCCCCAATCAGCCCCAGCATTTT.

This clonotype was seen many times. This chain uses TRBV12-3 or TRBV12-4 with TRBJ1-6, with D perhaps matching TRBD1 (5 bases). CDR3 size: 16 residues. Trimming removed 5 bases from V and 5 bases from J, with 16 bases in between. The CDR3: CASSPTGTRDNSPLHF. The CDR3 DNA reads TGTGCCAGCAGTCCCACCGGGACTAGGGATAATTCACCCCTCCACTTT.

This clonotype was counted at least ten times. The V and J genes are TRBV20-1 and TRBJ1-4; D is ambiguous. The V and J ends lost 4 bases and 5 bases respectively, with 11 bases between them. This CDR3 has 13 amino acids. Germline loops: CDR1 DFQATT, CDR2 SNEGSKA (reference sequence). The CDR3 DNA reads TGCAGTGCTAAGCCAGGAACCAATGAAAAACTGTTTTTT. It yields the protein CSAKPGTNEKLFF.

This clonotype was seen a handful of times. V gene TRBV12-3 or TRBV12-4 combines with J gene TRBJ2-2, with TRBD2 identical over 15 bases. V lost 5 bases to trimming and J lost 4 bases; unmatched junction nucleotides: 11. This CDR3 is built from 19 residues. CDR3 in DNA: TGTGCCAGCAGTCCTACCTTAGGGACTAGCGGGAGGATCACCGGGGAGCTGTTTTTT. The encoded protein is CASSPTLGTSGRITGELFF.

The gene calls are TRBV2 and TRBJ2-3; 10 bases fit TRBD1. The CDR3 extends over 18 amino acids. The germline gives CDR1 SNHLY, CDR2 FYNNEI. J gave up 0 bases and V 4 bases, and 10 bases lay outside the gene matches. The CDR3 region has the DNA TGTGCCAGCAGTGCCGGGACAGGGGACACCGGTAGCACAGATACGCAGTATTTT. Protein: CASSAGTGDTGSTDTQYF.

This clonotype has ten or more counts. CDR3 loop: CASSLSGDSVSPLHF. In DNA form, the CDR3 reads TGCGCCAGCAGCTTGAGCGGGGACTCGGTTTCACCCCTCCACTTT. The gene calls are TRBV5-1 and TRBJ1-6, with TRBD1 as a possible D gene (5 bases). V lost 1 base and J lost 9, with 14 bases in between. This CDR3 is 15 amino acids long. Germline V gene sequence: CDR1 SGHRS, CDR2 YFSETQ.

This chain links TRBV5-6 with TRBJ1-5, with D perhaps TRBD1 (5 bases). V dropped 1 base and J dropped 7 bases, with 12 bases sitting between them. Germline V gene lookup returns CDR1 SGHDT and CDR2 YYEEEE. The CDR3 consists of 14 residues. The CDR3 DNA reads TGTGCCAGCAGCTTGAGAGGGCGGGGGCAGCCCCAGCATTTT. This codes for CASSLRGRGQPQHF. Using reference TRBV5-6 and TRBJ1-5 for the parts outside the CDR3, the full variable domain is DAGVTQSPTHLIKTRGQQVTLRCSPKSGHDTVSWYQQALGQGPQFIFQYYEEEERQRGNFPDRFSGHQFPNYSSELNVNALLLGDSALYLCASSLRGRGQPQHFGDGTRLSIL.

V and J are TRBV5-4 and TRBJ2-3, with 7 nucleotides matching TRBD2. CDR3 length equals 17 residues. Germline CDR1 reads SGHNT; CDR2 reads YYREEE (reference sequence). The V and J ends lost 4 bases and 1 base, in that order; junction bases with no gene match: 12. CDR3 nucleotide sequence: TGTGCCAGCAGCCCAATATATTCCCGGGAGGGCACAGATACGCAGTATTTT. Amino acid sequence: CASSPIYSREGTDTQYF. Variable domain in full (rest from reference TRBV5-4 and TRBJ2-3): ETGVTQSPTHLIKTRGQQVTLRCSSQSGHNTVSWYQQALGQGPQFIFQYYREEENGRGNFPPRFSGLQFPNYSSELNVNALELDDSALYLCASSPIYSREGTDTQYFGPGTRLTVL.

This clonotype was seen more than once but under ten times. V usage is TRBV4-2 and J usage is TRBJ2-4; D uncertain. In germline, CDR1 is LGHNA, CDR2 YNFKEQ. This CDR3 has 16 amino acids. Trimming took off 0 bases at V and 6 bases at J, with 15 bases between the two ends. This CDR3 reads CASSQEIRPGGNIQYF. Written as DNA, the CDR3 is TGTGCCAGCAGCCAAGAAATCCGGCCCGGCGGAAACATTCAGTACTTC.

This clonotype was found a few times. The chain is built from TRBV21-1 and TRBJ1-1. TRBV21-1 is deemed a pseudogene. The CDR3 is 16 amino acids. CDR3: CASSKQGQSANTEAFF. In DNA form, the CDR3 reads TGTGCCAGCAGCAAACAAGGTCAGAGCGCGAACACTGAAGCTTTCTTT.

This rearrangement joins TRBV18 to TRBJ2-1, with TRBD2 identical over 10 bases. Germline-derived CDR1 and CDR2 are KGHSH and LQKENI. The CDR3 runs 15 residues. V was clipped by 2 bases and J by 9 bases; unmatched bases: 7. The CDR3 loop is CASSPGASGSGEQFF. The CDR3, as DNA: TGTGCCAGCTCACCAGGGGCTAGCGGGAGTGGTGAGCAGTTCTTC.

The J gene is TRBJ2-7, the V gene TRBV7-8, with no clear D. The V gene's germline CDR1 is SGHVS and CDR2 FQNEAQ. The CDR3 has 15 residues. The V end lost 0 bases, the J end lost 3 bases, and 12 bases lay between the germline ends. The CDR3 sequence is CASSLAEQNHYEQYF. CDR3 coding DNA: TGTGCCAGCAGCTTAGCAGAACAGAACCACTACGAGCAGTACTTC.

J is TRBJ2-2 and V is TRBV7-2; perhaps TRBD1 as D (6 bases). Germline V CDR1 and CDR2: SGHTA, FQGNSA. This CDR3 spans 15 amino acids. V lost 5 bases and J lost 2, with 12 bases in between. The CDR3 protein is CASSRRQANTGELFF. The CDR3 nucleotides are TGTGCCAGCAGCCGGAGACAGGCTAACACCGGGGAGCTGTTTTTT.

The chain has TRBV12-3 or TRBV12-4 and TRBJ2-1; 12 positions agree with TRBD2. V shed 5 bases, J shed 10 bases, and the junction held 9 bases outside the gene matches. CDR3 length: 15 residues. For the CDR3, the DNA is TGTGCCAGCAGTCCTCGGACTAGCGGGATAGGGGAGCAGTTCTTC. It yields the protein CASSPRTSGIGEQFF.

This clonotype was counted at least ten times. This sequence joins TRBV11-2 and TRBJ2-7; 9 positions agree with TRBD2. The CDR3 is made up of 16 amino acids. Germline V gene data show CDR1 as SGHAT and CDR2 as FQNNGV. J lost 5 bases, V lost 6 bases, and 14 bases had no gene match. The CDR3 sequence: CASRGYQGLAGDEQYF. CDR3 nucleotide sequence: TGTGCCAGCAGAGGATACCAGGGACTAGCAGGCGACGAGCAGTACTTC.

This clonotype was observed a few times. The chain uses TRBV7-2 and TRBJ2-3; D is possibly TRBD1 or TRBD2 (6 bases each). V was cut by 4 bases and J by 4 bases, with 12 bases left in between. The CDR3 consists of 14 residues. The germline V gene has CDR1 SGHTA and CDR2 FQGNSA. The CDR3 DNA reads TGTGCCAGCAGCTCAGAGGGGGGACCAGATACGCAGTATTTT. The encoded protein is CASSSEGGPDTQYF. Using reference TRBV7-2 and TRBJ2-3 for the parts outside the CDR3, the full variable domain is GAGVSQSPSNKVTEKGKDVELRCDPISGHTALYWYRQSLGQGLEFLIYFQGNSAPDKSGLPSDRFSAERTGGSVSTLTIQRTQQEDSAVYLCASSSEGGPDTQYFGPGTRLTVL.

Many counts were recorded for this clonotype. CDR3 amino acids: CSATSGRRPNEQFF. The CDR3 region has the DNA TGCAGTGCCACTAGCGGGAGACGTCCCAATGAGCAGTTCTTC. The V and J genes are TRBV20-1 and TRBJ2-1; 11 positions match TRBD2. Germline V CDR1 and CDR2: DFQATT, SNEGSKA (reference sequence). V lost 6 bases and J lost 6; bases outside the gene matches: 7. The CDR3 covers 14 residues.

This clonotype was observed at least ten times. The chain combines TRBV29-1 with TRBJ1-1; D uncertain. The CDR3 totals 11 residues. V lost 0 bases, J lost 8 bases, and 7 bases lay in between. Germline V gene data show CDR1 as SQVTM and CDR2 as ANQGSEA. The CDR3 spells CSVEDFPEAFF. The DNA for the CDR3 is TGCAGCGTTGAAGATTTCCCAGAAGCTTTCTTT.

V gene TRBV3-1 combines with J gene TRBJ1-2, with D uncertain. Germline assignment: CDR1 LGHDT and CDR2 YNNKEL (reference sequence). CDR3 length: 13 residues. Trimming removed 0 bases from V and 14 bases from J, with 16 bases in between. Written as DNA, the CDR3 is TGTGCCAGCAGCCAAGATAGTGGTCGCCCGAGGACCTTC. Amino acid sequence: CASSQDSGRPRTF.

Only a few counts were recorded for this clonotype. V usage is TRBV7-9 and J usage is TRBJ2-5; 9 nucleotides line up with TRBD2. This CDR3 spans 12 amino acids. Germline loops: CDR1 SEHNR, CDR2 FQNEAQ (reference sequence). Trimming cost V 8 bases and J 3 bases; bases outside gene matches: 1. CDR3 sequence reads: CASAGGEETQYF. CDR3 DNA sequence: TGTGCCAGCGCGGGGGGGGAAGAGACCCAGTACTTC.